A single sample gave rise to the 18 T cell receptor beta chains below, sequenced in a study of T-cell reconstitution after alpha-beta-depleted transplantation in children. This sample's TCRbeta library carried unique molecular identifier barcodes. From the PCR reads, TCRdb called clonotypes with MiXCR, one entry per CDR3 protein. The sample lists 200,000 to 250,000 distinct CDR3 sequences, roughly 23% occurring once. The sequences come from PBMCs, collected before TCRalphabeta/CD19-depleted stem cell transplant. These receptors originate from a girl aged 2-10 years with Fanconi anemia, due to receive a stem cell transplant.

This clonotype was observed at least ten times. This chain connects TRBV20-1 to TRBJ2-7; 8 nucleotides line up with TRBD2. With 0 bases clipped from V and 6 bases from J, the junction kept 7 bases outside the gene matches. The CDR3 loop spans 14 amino acids. CDR1 is DFQATT and CDR2 is SNEGSKA in the germline V gene (reference sequence). In DNA form, the CDR3 reads TGCAGTGCTAGAGATCAGCGGGAGTTTAGCGAGCAGTACTTC. The encoded protein is CSARDQREFSEQYF.

CDR3 nucleotides: TGTGCCAGCAGTGAATGGTCGCCGACCAATGAGCAGTTCTTC. It translates to CASSEWSPTNEQFF. The chain recombines TRBV2 with TRBJ2-1; D unclear. The CDR3 spans 14 residues. Trimming removed 2 bases from V and 6 bases from J, with 11 bases in between. In germline, CDR1 is SNHLY, CDR2 FYNNEI.

This sequence joins TRBV5-1 and TRBJ2-1; 11 bases are shared with TRBD2. CDR1 and CDR2 from the germline V gene are SGHRS and YFSETQ. The CDR3 covers 16 residues. The trim removed 4 bases at V and 10 bases at J, leaving 13 bases unmatched. CDR3 in DNA: TGCGCCAGCAGCCGAGAAGGGACTAGCGGCGCCTGGGAGCAGTTCTTC. Protein sequence: CASSREGTSGAWEQFF.

The table lists this clonotype with many counts. J is TRBJ2-1 and V is TRBV20-1; D assignment may be TRBD1 or TRBD2 (5 bases each). This CDR3 is 14 amino acids long. The germline V gene has CDR1 DFQATT and CDR2 SNEGSKA (reference sequence). With 8 bases removed from V and 6 bases from J, the gap between germline ends came to 20 bases. The CDR3 coding sequence is TGCAGTACTCCGAGGGGTGTTGGACTCAATGAGCAGTTCTTC. It codes for CSTPRGVGLNEQFF.

This clonotype showed up many times. The chain couples TRBV7-8 to TRBJ2-3; TRBD2 is a possible D gene (6 bases). The CDR3 totals 15 residues. V was clipped by 5 bases and J by 2 bases, with 14 bases between them. Germline loops: CDR1 SGHVS, CDR2 FQNEAQ. The CDR3 is CASSPGAGFTDTQYF. The CDR3 region has the DNA TGTGCCAGCAGCCCCGGGGCGGGGTTCACAGATACGCAGTATTTT.

This clonotype appeared once. The J gene is TRBJ2-3, the V gene TRBV20-1; D tentatively fits TRBD1 or TRBD2 (5 bases each). V was pared by 5 bases and J by 1 base, with 16 bases between. Germline lookup yields CDR1 DFQATT and CDR2 SNEGSKA (reference sequence). The CDR3 loop spans 15 amino acids. The CDR3 protein is CSAGTTGRGTDTQYF. Here the CDR3 DNA reads TGCAGTGCTGGAACCACGGGACGAGGCACAGATACGCAGTATTTT.

V usage is TRBV21-1 and J usage is TRBJ2-1; the table gives TRBD2 as D, unverified against the DNA. TRBV21-1 is a pseudogene segment. The CDR3 runs 16 residues. DNA for the CDR3: TGTGCCAGCAGCATAGGGACTAGCGGCACCTACAATGAGCAGTTCTTC. Translation gives CASSIGTSGTYNEQFF.

This sequence joins TRBV6-5 and TRBJ2-1; 7 bases are a match to TRBD2. This CDR3 is built from 16 residues. Germline V gene lookup returns CDR1 MNHEY and CDR2 SVGAGI. Trimming at V came to 1 base and at J to 10 bases, leaving 13 bases not matched to a gene. The DNA for the CDR3 is TGTGCCAGCAGTTACTTTAGCGGGCTCCTCGAGTTCGAGCAGTTCTTC. This gives the protein CASSYFSGLLEFEQFF.

This chain joins TRBV7-3 and TRBJ2-2; 8 nucleotides align to TRBD1. CDR3 length equals 14 residues. CDR1 and CDR2 (germline): SGHTA, FQGTGA. Trimming at V came to 0 bases and at J to 8 bases, leaving 2 bases not matched to a gene. CDR3 in amino acids: CASSLTDREGELFF. The CDR3 DNA is TGTGCCAGCAGCTTAACGGACAGGGAGGGGGAGCTGTTTTTT.

With regard to this clonotype: Relative to the germline gene, one junction end is altered; a read error may explain this. The chain combines TRBV7-2 with TRBJ2-3; 9 bases are shared with TRBD2. CDR1 SGHTA and CDR2 FQGNSA come from the germline V gene. This CDR3 is built from 15 residues. For the CDR3, the DNA is TGTGCCAGCAGCTTAGTTCCTAGCGGGACGGATATGCAGTATTTT. The encoded protein is CASSLVPSGTDMQYF.

The rearrangement uses TRBV20-1 and TRBJ1-5; the D is unclear. V lost 0 bases and J lost 1, with 1 base in between. CDR1 and CDR2 (germline): DFQATT, SNEGSKA (reference sequence). CDR3 length: 12 residues. CDR3 DNA: TGCAGTGCTAGAGAAAGCAATCAGCCCCAGCATTTT. This translates into CSARESNQPQHF.

In its sample, this clonotype was seen a few times. The rearrangement joins TRBV6-5 to TRBJ2-7; TRBD1 aligns across 11 bases. Germline CDR1 is MNHEY and CDR2 is SVGAGI. This CDR3 spans 15 amino acids. With V trimmed by 0 bases and J by 6 bases, 4 bases remained unmatched. This chain's CDR3 is CASSYSGTGGTEQYF. The CDR3 DNA sequence: TGTGCCAGCAGTTACTCCGGGACAGGGGGTACCGAGCAGTACTTC.

This clonotype was seen ten or more times. J is TRBJ1-2 and V is TRBV10-1; weak D call: TRBD1 (6 bases). The CDR3 loop spans 13 amino acids. The ends were cut back, 6 bases at V and 7 bases at J, with 15 bases in the middle. CDR1 is WNHNN, CDR2 SYGVQD, per germline (reference sequence). The DNA of the CDR3 is TGCGCCAGCAGACCCGACAGGATAGGTGGCTACACCTTC. Its protein product is CASRPDRIGGYTF.

V and J are TRBV4-2 and TRBJ1-3; D gene ambiguous. The CDR3 contains 12 residues. Germline values: CDR1 LGHNA, CDR2 YNFKEQ. The V end lost 4 bases, the J end lost 1 base, and 2 bases lay between the germline ends. CDR3 sequence reads: CASSPSGNTIYF. DNA for the CDR3: TGTGCCAGCAGCCCGTCTGGAAACACCATATATTTT.

The chain has TRBV12-3 or TRBV12-4 and TRBJ2-4; 13 nucleotides agree with TRBD2. J lost 2 bases, V lost 6 bases, and 7 bases had no gene match. The CDR3 totals 17 residues. DNA for the CDR3: TGTGCCAGCAGCGCCGAACTAGCGGGAGGGACCAAAAACATTCAGTACTTC. This gives the protein CASSAELAGGTKNIQYF.

V and J are TRBV9 and TRBJ2-3, with 12 bases matching TRBD2. V gave up 3 bases and J gave up 2 bases; unmatched junction bases: 4. The CDR3 totals 16 residues. The germline V gene encodes CDR1 SGDLS and CDR2 YYNGEE. CDR3 sequence (DNA): TGTGCCAGCAGCGCCACTAGCGGGGGGATCACAGATACGCAGTATTTT. Amino acids: CASSATSGGITDTQYF. Full variable domain (outside the CDR3, taken from reference TRBV9 and TRBJ2-3): DSGVTQTPKHLITATGQRVTLRCSPRSGDLSVYWYQQSLDQGLQFLIQYYNGEERAKGNILERFSAQQFPDLHSELNLSSLELGDSALYFCASSATSGGITDTQYFGPGTRLTVL.

Points on this clonotype: A read error may be the cause here, since a much bigger clone is one base away. This chain uses TRBV27 with TRBJ2-7; 9 bases match TRBD1. The CDR3 extends over 13 amino acids. CDR1 and CDR2 (germline): MNHEY, SMNVEV (reference sequence). V was pared by 2 bases and J by 4 bases, with 0 bases of the junction left unmatched. The CDR3 loop is CASSLGTGYEQYF. For the CDR3, the DNA is TGTGCCAGCAGTTTAGGGACAGGGTACGAGCAGTACTTC.

CDR3 region: CASSYGGEGREAFF. Here the CDR3 DNA reads TGTGCCAGCAGTTACGGGGGGGAGGGGAGAGAAGCTTTCTTT. V gene TRBV6-5 combines with J gene TRBJ1-1; tentatively, D is TRBD1 (5 bases). CDR3 length: 14 amino acids. The germline V and J ends were trimmed by 2 bases and 8 bases, with 15 bases remaining between them. CDR1 is MNHEY, CDR2 SVGAGI, per germline.